The entry below describes one T cell receptor beta chain. Its antigen is as yet unknown. CDR1 and CDR2 from the germline V gene are MNHEY and SMNVEV (reference sequence). V dropped 3 bases and J dropped 8 bases, with 14 bases sitting between them. This CDR3 region has 14 residues. This entry comes from a study of PD-1 blockade in classical Hodgkin lymphoma. Study results and caveats: Newly diagnosed patients had baseline TCR diversity that was reportedly lower than that of healthy donors. It was among complete responders that baseline diversity resembled that of newly diagnosed patients.

Time point noted: cycle 4 day 1 (C4D1), after more than five weeks of nivolumab. Each and every patient relapsed after autologous stem cell transplantation, and patients got differing brentuximab vedotin exposure. The table came from immunoSEQ multiplex PCR; TCRdb's copy has only in-frame clones and leaves some out. Found here are 80,000 to 95,000 clones, more than 80% of them singletons; the top ten hold around 15%. The chain recombines TRBV27 with TRBJ1-5; D may be TRBD1 (6 bases). This sequence originates from a human donor with classical Hodgkin lymphoma. Source: peripheral blood mononuclear cells (PBMCs), taken before the fourth cycle of nivolumab. The CDR3 here is CASSLGGAGKPQHF. CDR3 bases: TGTGCCAGCAGTTTGGGGGGGGCGGGTAAGCCCCAGCATTTT.